This T cell receptor beta chain was sequenced during a study of blood T cells in healthy people across ages (dated by TCRdb to the mid-2010s). For context, the study as a whole: Template switching captured roughly one uniquely barcoded TCR beta cDNA molecule per two T cells in model experiments. Age-related changes in TCR beta repertoire diversity were measured in the study by deep sequencing normalized with unique cDNA molecular identifiers. Donors were grouped into four age groups: young (average roughly 17 years), middle-aged (roughly 40), aged (about 60) and long-lived (around 82). To avoid experimental bias, donors of different ages were spread randomly across the sequencing lanes. The study analyzed two additional independent replicas of 1 million unique cDNA reads from the same blood draw for two donors, one aged 18 to 30 and one aged 80 or older.

Donors were 39 systemically healthy Caucasian individuals from Russia aged 6 to 90 years. Ten milliliters of peripheral blood were drawn from each donor into EDTA-treated Vacutainer tubes. Ficoll-Paque density-gradient centrifugation was used to isolate PBMCs, with at least 7 million obtained per sample. Trizol reagent was used to extract total RNA from PBMCs, with at least 5 micrograms per sample. For every donor, flow cytometry on a PBMC aliquot measured the percentage of naive CD45RAhigh/CD27high T cells. What the study reported, not specific to this receptor: Observed TCR beta diversity correlated strongly with the percentage of naive T cells measured by flow cytometry. Donor CMV infection status was unknown, potentially confounding age-related changes in expanded clonotypes. The long-lived group showed more naive CD4+ T cells, fewer expanded clones and increased TCR diversity than the aged group, suggesting age selection. Total diversity estimates from one million sequenced T cells were considered lower bounds and underestimates. As age increased, observed TCR beta diversity per million T cells dropped in a roughly linear way, and a significant reduction was already evident by age 40. Because profiling used bulk unsorted PBMCs, naive and antigen-experienced compartments could not be compared conclusively.

The method behind the library was 5' RACE. The second PCR ran for about 7 to 11 cycles and used a J-beta primer mix along with a sample-barcoded 5' primer. Each TCR beta cDNA molecule received a unique molecular identifier from a template-switch 5' adaptor carrying 12 random nucleotides. At least 3 million CDR3-containing paired-end reads were obtained from each sample. First-strand cDNA synthesis was performed from all RNA using the Mint cDNA synthesis kit, with priming by a TRBC-specific oligonucleotide. Following uracil-DNA glycosylase treatment, a first 18-cycle PCR with universal primers M1SS and BC2_uni_R was performed on all cDNA. On the study's bioinformatics: Normalization of each sample was performed by random selection of 1 million high-quality reads, each carrying a distinct molecular identifier. Reads with shared molecular identifiers were discarded instead of being binned into consensus sequences. MiTCR, with a Q25 quality threshold and the strictest error-elimination algorithm, was used for CDR3 identification, clonotype clustering and error correction. Lower-bound total TCR beta diversity was estimated with a nonparametric unseen species model using Euler transformation. TCRdb cleaned the public reads at Q25 with fastp, built clones with MiXCR and kept in-frame beta chains. A single entry per CDR3 protein holds the most common genes and DNA from its merged rows. TCRdb, rather than the study authors, made the V and J calls. The sample table lists 1.8 million or so distinct CDR3 sequences, around 42% of them with a count of one. The ten largest clones capture more than 20% of the sample.

As to this clonotype: Its antigen is still unknown. Qualities for individual bases were not recorded, and no much larger clone is one base off.

The sequence derives from a human donor in good health. Sequencing was performed on blood.

The CDR3 amino acid sequence is: CASSPLLRRGETQYF. At the DNA level, the sequence is TGCGCCAGCAGCCCCCTGTTGAGGCGAGGGGAGACCCAGTACTTC. The chain uses TRBV4-3 and TRBJ2-5; the D gene is possibly TRBD2, with 5 bases matching. CDR1 and CDR2 were assigned from the germline V gene as LGHNA and YSLEER. CDR3 length: 15 amino acids, cysteine to phenylalanine. Only the CDR3 portion is preserved as DNA: 45 bases, with reading frame beginning at the first base. The junction carries 17 bases between V and J, which are trimmed by 4 bases and 5 bases respectively.